A selection of T cell receptor beta chains follows, all from one sample in a study of breast tumors, draining lymph nodes, adjacent tissues. TCRdb used MiXCR to reprocess the multiplex PCR reads, holding one entry per CDR3 protein. The top ten hold 3.5% to 4.5% of the sample, which has roughly 120,000 distinct CDR3 sequences, around 20% seen once. Sequenced material: axillary lymph node tissue. Source of these receptors: a female donor with breast cancer. Some clones in this sample may be carry-over from other donors' samples. Both conserved end residues are part of each CDR3. The D gene is left open where the match is weak. Clone sizes are given selectively: once, few, many, or a class where the clone is expanded.

d_gene	abundance	v_gene	j_gene	CDR3nt	CDR3aa
TRBD2	.	TRBV6-1	TRBJ2-3	TGTGCCAGCAGTGGGGGACTACCCGGCAGCACAGATACGCAGTATTTT	CASSGGLPGSTDTQYF
TRBD1	many	TRBV12-3/TRBV12-4	TRBJ2-7	TGTGCCAGCAGAGAGACAGGGGGCAGTTCCTACGAGCAGTACTTC	CASRETGGSSYEQYF
TRBD2	many	TRBV13	TRBJ2-7	TGTGCCAGCAGCCGGGGGGGCGGGAGCCCCGAGCAGTACTTC	CASSRGGGSPEQYF
TRBD2	many	TRBV27	TRBJ2-1	TGTGCCAGCAGTCCGCGGGAGGGCCTTAGATATGAGCAGTTCTTC	CASSPREGLRYEQFF
TRBD1	many	TRBV7-3	TRBJ2-7	TGTGCCAGCAGCGCGGACAGGGGCGAGCAGTACTTC	CASSADRGEQYF
.	many	TRBV18	TRBJ2-7	TGTGCCAGCTCACCACCTAGCGCGCCTCCCTACGAGCAGTACTTC	CASSPPSAPPYEQYF
.	.	TRBV28	TRBJ2-7	TGTGCCAGCAGTCCCAGGATGTTCGGCGAGCAGTACTTC	CASSPRMFGEQYF
.	many	TRBV7-2	TRBJ2-1	TGTGCCAGCAGCTTAGGCCCCCGGTTTGGCAGGGTTGTAAATGAGCAGTTCTTC	CASSLGPRFGRVVNEQFF
.	many	TRBV20-1	TRBJ2-3	TGCAGTGCTAGTAATCCGCGGGACACAGATACGCAGTATTTT	CSASNPRDTDTQYF
.	few	TRBV28	TRBJ2-7	TGTGCCAGCAGCGTAAGCAGTTTAGGGCAGTACTTC	CASSVSSLGQYF
.	many	TRBV6-1	TRBJ1-2	TGTGCCAGCAGTGAACTAGGGGGGTTCTATGGCTACACCTTC	CASSELGGFYGYTF
TRBD2	many	TRBV24-1	TRBJ2-1	TGTGCCACCAGTGGTCGACTAGCGGGGGAAGAGCAGTTCTTC	CATSGRLAGEEQFF
.	few	TRBV14	TRBJ2-4	TGTGCCAGCAGCCAAGACATCGCCCCAGGGGACATTCAGTACTTC	CASSQDIAPGDIQYF
.	many	TRBV2	TRBJ2-1	TGTGCCAGCAGTGACCCAGCGATAAGCAATGAGCAGTTCTTC	CASSDPAISNEQFF
TRBD1	few	TRBV6-1	TRBJ2-3	TGTGCCAGCACCAAGACAGGGAACACAGATACGCAGTATTTT	CASTKTGNTDTQYF
.	many	TRBV20-1	TRBJ2-3	TGCAGTGCTAGAGATCGGACAGCGGGAGATACGCAGTATTTT	CSARDRTAGDTQYF
.	many	TRBV19	TRBJ2-7	TGTGCCAGTACCGGGGGCGCTTTCGACGAGCAGTACTTC	CASTGGAFDEQYF
.	few	TRBV20-1	TRBJ1-5	TGCAGTGCTACGGGCGGGGGGCGTCAGCCCCAGCATTTT	CSATGGGRQPQHF
TRBD1	many	TRBV7-2	TRBJ2-2	TGTGCCAGCAGCACCTACAGGGGTTTGGACACCGGGGAGCTGTTTTTT	CASSTYRGLDTGELFF
.	few	TRBV3-1	TRBJ1-6	TGTGCCAGCAGCCAAGATTTTTCCGGGACTGGTAATTCACCCCTCCACTTT	CASSQDFSGTGNSPLHF
TRBD2	many	TRBV20-1	TRBJ2-1	TGCAGTGCTAGCGGGAGGGTGAATGAGCAGTTCTTC	CSASGRVNEQFF
.	.	TRBV7-3	TRBJ2-1	TGTGCCGGTAGCCTCACTAGGAGCTCCTACAATGAGCAGTTCTTC	CAGSLTRSSYNEQFF
.	many	TRBV6-1	TRBJ2-2	TGTGCCAGCACCCGGTTCCACGGAGGGGGGACCGGGGAGCTGTTTTTT	CASTRFHGGGTGELFF
TRBD1	many	TRBV2	TRBJ2-1	TGTGCCAGCAGCCAGGGACAGGGGGCTCGCAATGAGCAGTTCTTC	CASSQGQGARNEQFF
.	many	TRBV5-1	TRBJ2-7	TGCGCCATCCGCCCGCGGCGCAAAGCCGAGCAGTACTTC	CAIRPRRKAEQYF
.	few	TRBV28	TRBJ2-7	TGTGCCAGCAGACAGACAGTATACGAGCAGTACTTC	CASRQTVYEQYF
.	many	TRBV12-5	TRBJ1-2	TGTGCTAGAAGGACAGTCACCGTTGGCTACACCTTC	CARRTVTVGYTF
.	many	TRBV7-9	TRBJ2-7	TGTGCCAGCAGCGCAGACTTGTACGAGCAGTACTTC	CASSADLYEQYF
TRBD1	.	TRBV20-1	TRBJ2-5	TGCAGTGCTAGGCGTACAGGGGTCTTGGAGACCCAGCACTTC	CSARRTGVLETQHF
TRBD1	many	TRBV30	TRBJ1-2	TGTGCCTGGAGTGTAGGCCCCCCGGGACAGGGATTTGGCTACACCTTC	CAWSVGPPGQGFGYTF
.	many	TRBV7-7	TRBJ2-5	TGTGCTAGCAGCTTAGGCTTTCAAGAGACCCAGTACTTC	CASSLGFQETQYF
.	many	TRBV9	TRBJ2-5	TGTGCCAGCAGCGTAGGAAAGCAGGGGGGTGAGACCCAGTACTTC	CASSVGKQGGETQYF
.	.	TRBV9	TRBJ1-4	TGTGCCAGCGGCGTCTACGGGACGGGGGGAAAACTGTTTTTT	CASGVYGTGGKLFF
TRBD1	many	TRBV29-1	TRBJ2-5	TGCAGCGTTGAAGGGACAGGGAGCTTAGAGACCCAGTACTTC	CSVEGTGSLETQYF
TRBD1	.	TRBV20-1	TRBJ2-2	TGCAGTGCGATGGGGGACAGGGTGACCGGGGAGCTGTTTTTT	CSAMGDRVTGELFF
TRBD1	.	TRBV3-1	TRBJ1-5	TGTGCCAGCAGCCCGGACAGGGAACAGCCCCAGCATTTT	CASSPDREQPQHF
.	many	TRBV11-2	TRBJ1-6	TGTGCCAGCAGCTTAGATGACGTCAGAAATTCACCCCTCCACTTT	CASSLDDVRNSPLHF